One TCR beta chain is described in this entry. This clone's antigen is unknown. No per-base quality is available; no much larger clone lies one base away. These data originate in a study of T cells in Graves' hyperthyroidism and ophthalmopathy (dated 2019 in TCRdb). Turning to the overall study: Peripheral blood samples were taken at the time of initial diagnosis, prior to any treatment. TCR V-J signatures able to tell the groups apart were searched for in a discovery cohort of some 100 patients, of whom around 43 had Graves' ophthalmopathy and around 56 had stable Graves' hyperthyroidism. Prospective prediction of ophthalmopathy was tested in an independent validation cohort consisting of fewer than 20 hyperthyroidism patients and around 16 patients who later progressed to ophthalmopathy. The 75 to 100 discovery patients were divided at random into training and test sets in a 7:3 ratio. In more than five Graves' hyperthyroidism patients, the study also compared T-cell repertoires from thyroid tissue with T-cell repertoires from blood. Following sampling, methimazole starting at 30 mg daily was given to hyperthyroidism patients, and high-dose intravenous methylprednisolone was given to ophthalmopathy patients. According to the paper, TCR Vbeta CDR3 sequencing was carried out on some 140 peripheral blood samples, which came from about 45 ophthalmopathy, around 75 hyperthyroidism and some 17 progressor patients.

Amplification of TCR beta CDR3 regions was carried out from RNA transcripts. For the first round of RT-PCR on the TCR CDR3, the HTBI primer set was used together with the Qiagen OneStep RT-PCR kit. Libraries were constructed in a second round of multiplex PCR, after which size selection and purification were performed. Libraries were sequenced paired-end with 100 bp reads on an Illumina HiSeq2000. For the original study's pipeline: SOAPnuke was used to process the raw data, with reads discarded if the reads contained adapters or uncalled bases, had a mean Phred below 15, or lacked an exact constant-primer or identifier match. High-quality paired reads were merged using COPE v1.2.5, and each unique nucleotide sequence was defined as a clonotype. Clonotypes were aligned to IMGT TRBV, TRBD and TRBJ reference segments using MiTCR v1.1. The analysis included only V-J combinations with a frequency above 0.0001, which together covered over 98% of the repertoires. The TCS score was defined as F50 (clonal expansion) divided by E x V (chaos), with BLOSUM62-based TCRdist calculated between CDR3 peptides within each V-J. Welch's t-statistics and random forest reduced 450 to 600 V-J features to 13, which were used in a naive Bayes classifier (R e1071). TCRdb itself trimmed the public reads at Q25 with fastp, ran MiXCR and retained productive beta chains. CDR3 protein sequences are deduplicated, and each keeps its most common genes and DNA. The authors' filters were not applied to this entry. The sample profile shows more than 550,000 distinct CDR3 sequences; around 16% of them were found once. The ten most abundant clones make up around 16% of the sample.

Graves' hyperthyroidism was defined as stable when no progression to ophthalmopathy occurred over 18 months of follow-up. Hyperthyroidism patients were newly diagnosed, had a disease duration of under 2 months, and were aged 18 to 65 years. Any patient with an uncontrolled infection, another autoimmune disease, pregnancy or lactation was excluded. Diagnoses were established on the basis of clinical symptoms, serum thyroxine and TRAb, thyroid ultrasound, and orbital computed tomography. PBMCs were separated from approximately 10 ml of fresh peripheral blood using Ficoll-Paque density gradient centrifugation. Total RNA was extracted using Trizol reagent, and RNA quality was assessed on an Agilent 2100 Bioanalyzer. The CDR3 numbers 13 residues from cysteine through phenylalanine. The sequence is cut down to CDR3 DNA, 39 bases in frame from base 1. Reading the germline V gene gives CDR1 WSHSY and CDR2 SAAADI. After removal of 6 bases from V and 3 bases from J, the junction retains 4 bases not matched to a gene.

Points the paper makes about the study in general: In validation, progression to ophthalmopathy was predicted by the model with around 71% sensitivity and roughly 76% specificity, a median of about 6.8 months before onset. Most expanded thyroid clonotypes (frequency above 0.001) were also detected in blood, a finding suggesting that blood repertoires may reflect thyroid immune responses. No statistical method was used to set the sample size in advance, and investigators knew the group allocation. Ophthalmopathy was separated from stable hyperthyroidism by a 13 V-J signature model, with around 90% sensitivity and around 81% specificity obtained in cross-validation and 80%/75% obtained in testing.

Sequencing was carried out using blood. This sequence originates from a man in his forties or fifties with Graves' hyperthyroidism. The V and J segments used are TRBV10-2 and TRBJ2-7; a stretch of 8 junction bases matches TRBD1. Here is the DNA: TGCGCCAGCAGATTACAGGGGGGCTACGAGCAGTACTTC. This translates into CASRLQGGYEQYF.